The 23 T cell receptor beta chains reported below all come from one sample, sequenced in a study of regulatory dendritic cells for organ transplantation. Here immunoSEQ multiplex PCR was the method, and the copy in TCRdb shows in-frame clones only, minus some. The sample includes 30,000 to 40,000 clones, around nine tenths seen only once; the top ten take over 0.1%. Sequenced input: naive CD8+ T cells from blood. The subset: CD45RA+ naive T cells. These receptors all come from a human donor in good health.

The V and J genes are TRBV5-6 and TRBJ2-7; D is unclear. The V and J ends lost 2 bases and 7 bases respectively, with 19 bases between them. The germline gives CDR1 SGHDT, CDR2 YYEEEE. This CDR3 region has 15 residues. CDR3 DNA: TGTGCCAGCAGCTTCGTCCGACGGTCGAAGAAGGAGCAGTACTTC. Amino acids: CASSFVRRSKKEQYF.

The CDR3 bases are TGCGCCAGCTCTCTGGCTTTCGACGAGCAGTACTTC. Amino acids: CASSLAFDEQYF. The chain uses TRBV5-1 and TRBJ2-7, with unresolved D. Germline assignment: CDR1 SGHRS and CDR2 YFSETQ. The CDR3 has 12 residues. The V end was cut by 7 bases, the J end by 5 bases, with 13 bases between.

The V call is TRBV4-3, the J call TRBJ2-1; 7 positions agree with TRBD1. The CDR3 spans 14 residues. Losses at the gene ends were 2 bases for V and 8 bases for J; bases not matched to a gene: 6. Germline V gene lookup returns CDR1 LGHNA and CDR2 YSLEER. CDR3 sequence (DNA): TGCGCCAGCAGCCAAAGGACAGGCTCGTATGAGCAGTTCTTC. Its protein product is CASSQRTGSYEQFF.

This chain uses TRBV7-9 with TRBJ2-7, with D possibly being TRBD1 (5 bases). The germline gives CDR1 SEHNR, CDR2 FQNEAQ (reference sequence). The CDR3 length is 14 residues. V was trimmed by 2 bases and J by 6 bases, leaving 14 bases between them. The CDR3 DNA follows: TGTGCCAGCAGCTTAATCAGGGAAGCAACCGAGCAGTACTTC. Amino acids: CASSLIREATEQYF.

The rearrangement links TRBV4-3 to TRBJ2-1; D remains ambiguous. The V end was cut by 0 bases, the J end by 5 bases, with 11 bases between. The germline gives CDR1 LGHNA, CDR2 YSLEER. There are 15 residues in the CDR3. This chain's CDR3 is CASSQDSEKNNEQFF. DNA for the CDR3: TGCGCCAGCAGCCAAGATTCAGAGAAAAACAATGAGCAGTTCTTC.

This rearrangement joins TRBV5-1 to TRBJ2-7; D is unresolved. This CDR3 is built from 10 residues. The V end was cut by 2 bases, the J end by 3 bases, with 0 bases between. CDR1 SGHRS and CDR2 YFSETQ come from the germline V gene. Written as DNA, the CDR3 is TGCGCCAGCAGCTTCTACGAGCAGTACTTC. Protein product: CASSFYEQYF.

This clone was counted between two and nine times. J is TRBJ2-1 and V is TRBV5-1; 8 bases line up with TRBD1. The CDR3 spans 14 residues. Germline values: CDR1 SGHRS, CDR2 YFSETQ. V trimming: 1 base; J trimming: 8 bases; junction bases outside the gene matches: 5. The CDR3 protein is CASSLRTGFHEQFF. CDR3 DNA sequence: TGCGCCAGCAGCTTGCGGACAGGGTTTCATGAGCAGTTCTTC.

The chain has TRBV10-3 and TRBJ1-2, with 8 bases that match TRBD1. The germline CDR1 and CDR2 sequences are ENHRY and SYGVKD. The CDR3 is 15 residues long. After removal of 0 bases from V and 4 bases from J, the junction contained 4 bases not matched to a gene. This chain's CDR3 is CAISESTGVIYGYTF. The DNA of the CDR3 is TGTGCCATCAGTGAGTCGACAGGGGTAATCTATGGCTACACCTTC.

The V call is TRBV27, the J call TRBJ2-7; weak D call: TRBD1 (6 bases). The V and J ends lost 2 bases and 7 bases respectively, with 27 bases between them. This CDR3 is 18 amino acids long. The germline V gene has CDR1 MNHEY and CDR2 SMNVEV (reference sequence). The CDR3 sequence is CASSLDGDKGVPWAEQYF. In DNA, the CDR3 is TGTGCCAGCAGTTTAGATGGGGACAAGGGGGTCCCCTGGGCTGAGCAGTACTTC.

On this clone: Mismatch with germline at one junction end may stem from a read error. The chain recombines TRBV18 with TRBJ2-7, with TRBD2 matching over 8 bases. The CDR3 consists of 16 residues. CDR1 KGHSH and CDR2 LQKENI come from the germline V gene. CDR3 coding DNA: TGTGCCAGCTCGCCACGACGGGGGGGCTTCTCCTACGAGCAGTACTTC. Translating gives CASSPRRGGFSYEQYF. The full variable domain, rest sourced from reference TRBV18 and TRBJ2-7, is NAGVMQNPRHLVRRRGQEARLRCSPMKGHSHVYWYRQLPEEGLKFMVYLQKENIIDESGMPKERFSAEFPKEGPSILRIQQVVRGDSAAYFCASSPRRGGFSYEQYFGPGTRLTVT.

This chain uses TRBV27 with TRBJ2-7; TRBD2 agrees at 8 bases. V was clipped by 3 bases and J by 1 base; unmatched bases: 2. The CDR3 is 14 residues long. Germline V gene data show CDR1 as MNHEY and CDR2 as SMNVEV (reference sequence). Here the CDR3 DNA reads TGTGCCAGCAGTTTTGGCGGGAGGTCCTACGAGCAGTACTTC. It translates to CASSFGGRSYEQYF.

The chain combines TRBV7-9 with TRBJ2-1, with D perhaps TRBD2 (6 bases). Between the trimmed V and J ends, which lost 5 bases and 7 bases, there was a span of 18 bases. The CDR3 runs to 15 residues. CDR1 and CDR2 (germline): SEHNR, FQNEAQ (reference sequence). The CDR3 sequence: CASSHMEGRGNEQFF. Written as DNA, the CDR3 is TGTGCCAGCAGCCACATGGAGGGGCGAGGGAATGAGCAGTTCTTC.

The V call is TRBV6-1, the J call TRBJ2-1, with TRBD2 matching over 8 bases. Trimming cost V 0 bases and J 6 bases; bases outside gene matches: 7. CDR3 size: 16 residues. Germline values: CDR1 MNHNS, CDR2 SASEGT. The CDR3 loop is CASSEASSGTRNEQFF. DNA for the CDR3: TGTGCCAGCAGTGAAGCAAGTAGCGGGACCCGCAATGAGCAGTTCTTC.

The genes are TRBV19 and TRBJ1-1; unclear D gene. This CDR3 is built from 14 residues. CDR1 is LNHDA, CDR2 SQIVND, per germline (reference sequence). The germline V and J ends were trimmed by 1 base and 1 base, with 7 bases remaining between them. The DNA of the CDR3 is TGTGCCAGTAGTATAGTCTTTGGGAACACTGAAGCTTTCTTT. It encodes CASSIVFGNTEAFF. Based on the CDR3 plus reference TRBV19 and TRBJ1-1, the full variable domain is DGGITQSPKYLFRKEGQNVTLSCEQNLNHDAMYWYRQDPGQGLRLIYYSQIVNDFQKGDIAEGYSVSREKKESFPLTVTSAQKNPTAFYLCASSIVFGNTEAFFGQGTRLTVV.

The chain employs TRBV27 and TRBJ2-1, with 8 bases identical to TRBD1. Germline V gene lookup returns CDR1 MNHEY and CDR2 SMNVEV (reference sequence). With V trimmed by 3 bases and J by 6 bases, 7 bases remained unmatched. The CDR3 has 15 residues. CDR3 DNA: TGTGCCAGCAGTTTGTATCAGGGGGCAGGCAATGAGCAGTTCTTC. Protein sequence: CASSLYQGAGNEQFF.

The V gene is TRBV25-1, the J gene TRBJ2-7; D might be TRBD2 (6 bases). V lost 5 bases and J 1 base, leaving 15 bases between the germline ends. Germline V gene lookup returns CDR1 MGHDK and CDR2 SYGVNS. CDR3 length equals 15 residues. The CDR3 DNA reads TGTGCCAGCAGTCTGGGAGGTTTTGAATCCTACGAGCAGTACTTC. Protein sequence: CASSLGGFESYEQYF.

This chain joins TRBV4-3 and TRBJ1-1; TRBD1 matches 8 bases. The CDR3 length is 14 residues. Per the germline V gene, CDR1 is LGHNA and CDR2 is YSLEER. Germline trimming cut 0 bases from V and 5 bases from J; bases unmatched to any gene: 2. CDR3 sequence reads: CASSQDRGRTEAFF. The CDR3, as DNA: TGCGCCAGCAGCCAAGACAGGGGGCGGACTGAAGCTTTCTTT.

V gene TRBV5-8 combines with J gene TRBJ1-3; D unresolved. Trimming pared 0 bases from V and 0 bases from J, leaving 7 bases between. Germline lookup yields CDR1 SGHTS and CDR2 YDEGEE. The CDR3 covers 15 residues. The CDR3 sequence: CASSLGVNSGNTIYF. The CDR3 DNA reads as TGTGCCAGCAGCTTGGGCGTCAACTCTGGAAACACCATATATTTT. The full variable domain, its missing parts supplied by reference TRBV5-8 and TRBJ1-3, is EAGVTQSPTHLIKTRGQQATLRCSPISGHTSVYWYQQALGLGLQFLLWYDEGEERNRGNFPPRFSGRQFPNYSSELNVNALELEDSALYLCASSLGVNSGNTIYFGEGSWLTVV.

The chain's CDR3 is CASSQDRGSLNTEAFF. In DNA, the CDR3 is TGCGCCAGCAGCCAAGATCGAGGGTCCTTGAACACTGAAGCTTTCTTT. J is TRBJ1-1 and V is TRBV4-3, with no clear D. CDR1 is LGHNA, CDR2 YSLEER, per germline. V lost 0 bases and J lost 0, with 11 bases in between. The CDR3 sequence is 16 residues long.

This clone was seen a single time. This chain links TRBV14 with TRBJ2-7, with D possibly matching TRBD2 (5 bases). V gave up 3 bases and J gave up 3 bases, with 9 bases separating them. Germline V gene lookup returns CDR1 SGHDN and CDR2 FVKESK. The CDR3 contains 13 residues. In DNA form, the CDR3 reads TGTGCCAGCAGCCAGCGAGGGTACTACGAGCAGTACTTC. Translated, it gives CASSQRGYYEQYF.

The chain recombines TRBV11-2 with TRBJ1-2; D is ambiguous. This CDR3 contains 15 residues. V was clipped by 2 bases and J by 5 bases, with 15 bases between them. CDR1 is SGHAT and CDR2 is FQNNGV in the germline V gene. This CDR3 reads CASSLSDAVPYGYTF. The CDR3 DNA is TGTGCCAGCAGCTTATCGGACGCCGTTCCTTATGGCTACACCTTC.

The chain uses TRBV28 and TRBJ2-1, with D perhaps matching TRBD2 (5 bases). The V end was cut by 4 bases, the J end by 10 bases, with 11 bases between. Germline CDR1 and CDR2: MDHEN and SYDVKM. The CDR3 spans 12 residues. CDR3 coding DNA: TGTGCCAGCAGTTACCCCCAGCGGGAGCAGTTCTTC. Translated, it gives CASSYPQREQFF.

The rearrangement uses TRBV9 and TRBJ2-5, with D possibly matching TRBD2 (6 bases). V lost 7 bases, J lost 4 bases, and 20 bases lay in between. The V gene's germline CDR1 is SGDLS and CDR2 YYNGEE. This CDR3 is built from 15 residues. CDR3: CASSGTGRRGETQYF. In DNA, the CDR3 is TGTGCCAGCTCGGGGACGGGGAGGAGGGGAGAGACCCAGTACTTC.